The present T cell receptor beta chain was sequenced within a study of blood T cell repertoires in COVID-19. Looked up from germline, CDR1 is SGHRS and CDR2 is YFSETQ. V was pared by 0 bases and J by 8 bases, with 15 bases between. The CDR3 contains 14 residues. Sequencing was performed with immunoSEQ multiplex PCR; in TCRdb, only in-frame clones are kept and a portion is missing. The data contain over 80,000 clones, over 75% of them singletons. V gene TRBV5-1 combines with J gene TRBJ2-7; D possibly corresponds to TRBD1 (6 bases). Sequenced material: peripheral blood. This clonotype was sampled from a human donor in a cohort sampled during active COVID-19. CDR3 amino acids: CASSLEVGQGKQYF. As DNA, the CDR3 is TGCGCCAGCAGCTTGGAGGTGGGACAAGGGAAGCAGTACTTC.